This TCR beta chain emerged from a study of Ad26.COV2.S vaccination and SARS-CoV-2 variants. About the study: Recipients of Ad26.COV2.S got it intramuscularly, once or twice 56 days apart.

Unmatched junction bases numbered 8, after V lost 6 bases and J lost 10 bases. From germline, CDR1 is MNHEY and CDR2 SVGAGI. The CDR3 contains 13 residues. Study-level findings and limits: Relative to placebo recipients, vaccine recipients exhibited elevated spike-specific TCR breadth. Across vaccine and placebo recipients, the breadth of non-spike TCRs was similar.

Assay: immunoSEQ multiplex PCR; the TCRdb copy retains only in-frame clones and omits some. Of some 520,000 clones listed, roughly 87% are singletons. Points on this clone: Antigen: not known.

The treatment was: roughly 20 received Ad26.COV2.S at low or high dose, single or two shots; five or six received placebo; per-sample allocation not given. Specimens were obtained on day 63 following the first vaccine or placebo injection. Spike of the Wuhan-strain SARS-CoV-2 was expressed by an Ad26 vector, which formed the vaccine. The source of this sequence is a person between 18 and 65 years old who received the Ad26.COV2.S COVID-19 vaccine or a placebo. The chain links TRBV6-5 to TRBJ2-1; TRBD2 matches 8 bases. Specimen: peripheral blood, collected in a trial of Ad26.COV2.S vaccine versus placebo. CDR3 region: CASSPTTSVEQFF. DNA for the CDR3: TGTGCCAGCAGCCCCACGACTAGCGTGGAGCAGTTCTTC.